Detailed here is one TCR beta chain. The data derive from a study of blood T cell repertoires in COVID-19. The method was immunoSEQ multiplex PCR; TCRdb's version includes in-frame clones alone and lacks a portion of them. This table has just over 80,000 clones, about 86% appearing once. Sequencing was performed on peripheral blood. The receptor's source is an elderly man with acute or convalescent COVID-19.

The DNA of the CDR3 is TGCGCCAGCAGCCAAGGGCCCCCCAGGGCCCTCAATCAGCCCCAGCATTTT. Translation: CASSQGPPRALNQPQHF. This chain connects TRBV4-1 to TRBJ1-5; D possibly corresponds to TRBD1 (5 bases). Trimming took off 1 base at V and 3 bases at J, with 16 bases between the two ends. The V gene's germline CDR1 is MGHRA and CDR2 YSYEKL. The CDR3 has 17 residues.